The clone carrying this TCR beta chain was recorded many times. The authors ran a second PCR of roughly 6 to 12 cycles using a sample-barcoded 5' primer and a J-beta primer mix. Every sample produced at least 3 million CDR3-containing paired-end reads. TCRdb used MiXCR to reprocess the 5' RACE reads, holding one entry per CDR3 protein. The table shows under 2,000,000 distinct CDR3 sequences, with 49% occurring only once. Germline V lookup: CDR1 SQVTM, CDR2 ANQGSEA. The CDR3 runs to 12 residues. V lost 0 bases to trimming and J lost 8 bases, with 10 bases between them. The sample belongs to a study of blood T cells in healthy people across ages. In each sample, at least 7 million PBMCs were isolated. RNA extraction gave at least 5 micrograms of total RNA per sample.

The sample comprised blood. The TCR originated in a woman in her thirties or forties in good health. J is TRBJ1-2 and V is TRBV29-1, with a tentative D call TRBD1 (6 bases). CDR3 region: CSVEEGGGGYTF. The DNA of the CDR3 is TGCAGCGTTGAAGAAGGGGGAGGGGGCTACACCTTC.